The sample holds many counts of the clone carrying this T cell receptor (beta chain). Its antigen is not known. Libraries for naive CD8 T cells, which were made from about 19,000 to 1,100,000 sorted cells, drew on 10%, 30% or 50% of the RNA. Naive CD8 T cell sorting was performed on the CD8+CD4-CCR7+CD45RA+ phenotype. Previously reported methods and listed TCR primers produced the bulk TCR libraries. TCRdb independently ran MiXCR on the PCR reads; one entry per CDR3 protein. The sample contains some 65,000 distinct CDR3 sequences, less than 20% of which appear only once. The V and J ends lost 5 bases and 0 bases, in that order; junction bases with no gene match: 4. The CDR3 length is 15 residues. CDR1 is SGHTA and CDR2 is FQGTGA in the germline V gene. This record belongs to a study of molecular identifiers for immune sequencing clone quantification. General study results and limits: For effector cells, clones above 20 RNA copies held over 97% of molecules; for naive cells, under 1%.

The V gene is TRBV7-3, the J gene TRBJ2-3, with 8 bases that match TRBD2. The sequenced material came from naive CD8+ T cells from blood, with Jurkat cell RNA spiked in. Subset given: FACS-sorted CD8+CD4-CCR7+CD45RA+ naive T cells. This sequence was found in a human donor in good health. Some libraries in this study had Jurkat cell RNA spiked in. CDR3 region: CASSRLALSTDTQYF. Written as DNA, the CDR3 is TGTGCCAGCAGCCGACTAGCGCTGAGCACAGATACGCAGTATTTT.